This is a list of T cell receptor beta chains from one sample in a study of cytomegalovirus exposure and HLA in healthy donors. Only in-frame clones appear in the TCRdb table, and some are missing; sequencing was by immunoSEQ multiplex PCR. Of 130,000 or so clones in the sample, nearly 90% were seen once. The source material was PBMCs. These receptors were obtained from a man younger than 45 in good health and CMV-seronegative. The CDR3 runs from the conserved cysteine through the conserved F or W. D genes are given only for firm matches. Only some rows state a clone size, as once, few, many or a class for expanded clones.

D gene: TRBD1
clone size: .
V gene: TRBV6-5
J gene: TRBJ2-2
CDR3 protein: CASRVTGYTGELFF
CDR3 DNA: TGTGCCAGCAGAGTGACAGGGTACACCGGGGAGCTGTTTTTT

D gene: .
clone size: .
V gene: TRBV6-1
J gene: TRBJ2-7
CDR3 protein: CASSAMNSYEQYF
CDR3 DNA: TGTGCCAGCAGTGCTATGAACTCCTACGAGCAGTACTTC

D gene: TRBD2
clone size: .
V gene: TRBV27
J gene: TRBJ2-6
CDR3 protein: CASSLRSGGISGANVLTF
CDR3 DNA: TGTGCCAGCAGTTTACGGAGCGGGGGGATCTCTGGGGCCAACGTCCTGACTTTC

D gene: .
clone size: .
V gene: TRBV19
J gene: TRBJ1-5
CDR3 protein: CATQTQLNSNQPQHF
CDR3 DNA: TGTGCTACGCAGACTCAATTAAATAGCAATCAGCCCCAGCATTTT

D gene: .
clone size: .
V gene: TRBV4-3
J gene: TRBJ2-3
CDR3 protein: CASSRSGPLDTQYF
CDR3 DNA: TGCGCCAGCAGCCGCAGCGGGCCTTTAGATACGCAGTATTTT

D gene: .
clone size: .
V gene: TRBV5-4
J gene: TRBJ1-4
CDR3 protein: CASSSGGQAEKLFF
CDR3 DNA: TGTGCCAGCAGCTCCGGTGGACAAGCTGAAAAACTGTTTTTT

D gene: .
clone size: .
V gene: TRBV27
J gene: TRBJ1-6
CDR3 protein: CASSLSWGGDSPLHF
CDR3 DNA: TGTGCCAGCAGTTTATCGTGGGGGGGAGATTCACCCCTCCACTTT

D gene: TRBD1
clone size: .
V gene: TRBV10-3
J gene: TRBJ2-5
CDR3 protein: CAISGDREMREETQYF
CDR3 DNA: TGTGCCATCAGTGGAGACAGGGAGATGAGGGAGGAGACCCAGTACTTC

D gene: .
clone size: .
V gene: TRBV6-5
J gene: TRBJ2-1
CDR3 protein: CASSYWQGNNEQFF
CDR3 DNA: TGTGCCAGCAGTTACTGGCAGGGTAACAATGAGCAGTTCTTC

D gene: .
clone size: .
V gene: TRBV19
J gene: TRBJ2-5
CDR3 protein: CASSTTPQETQYF
CDR3 DNA: TGTGCCAGTAGTACAACACCCCAAGAGACCCAGTACTTC

D gene: .
clone size: once
V gene: TRBV11-2
J gene: TRBJ1-5
CDR3 protein: CASSLATGNQPQHF
CDR3 DNA: TGTGCCAGCAGCTTAGCTACGGGCAATCAGCCCCAGCATTTT

D gene: .
clone size: .
V gene: TRBV2
J gene: TRBJ1-5
CDR3 protein: CASKGGYNQPQHF
CDR3 DNA: TGTGCCAGCAAAGGGGGTTACAATCAGCCCCAGCATTTT

D gene: .
clone size: .
V gene: TRBV5-6
J gene: TRBJ1-5
CDR3 protein: CASSLARAVNQPQHF
CDR3 DNA: TGTGCCAGCAGCTTGGCCAGGGCAGTTAATCAGCCCCAGCATTTT

D gene: TRBD1
clone size: .
V gene: TRBV28
J gene: TRBJ2-5
CDR3 protein: CASSPMGQGALMQTQYF
CDR3 DNA: TGTGCCAGCAGCCCGATGGGACAGGGGGCGCTTATGCAGACCCAGTACTTC

D gene: TRBD1
clone size: .
V gene: TRBV2
J gene: TRBJ1-5
CDR3 protein: CASWAGQGGWYSNQPQHF
CDR3 DNA: TGTGCCAGTTGGGCGGGACAGGGAGGCTGGTATAGCAATCAGCCCCAGCATTTT

D gene: TRBD1
clone size: .
V gene: TRBV6-5
J gene: TRBJ1-2
CDR3 protein: CASSYSTGLGGYGYTF
CDR3 DNA: TGTGCCAGCAGTTACTCGACAGGGTTGGGGGGCTATGGCTACACCTTC

D gene: TRBD2
clone size: .
V gene: TRBV11-2
J gene: TRBJ2-7
CDR3 protein: CASSPGGAWDEQYF
CDR3 DNA: TGTGCCAGCAGCCCCGGGGGGGCCTGGGACGAGCAGTACTTC

D gene: .
clone size: .
V gene: TRBV29-1
J gene: TRBJ2-2
CDR3 protein: CSVEAPIGASNTGELFF
CDR3 DNA: TGCAGCGTTGAAGCACCGATAGGGGCCAGCAACACCGGGGAGCTGTTTTTT

D gene: TRBD2
clone size: .
V gene: TRBV18
J gene: TRBJ2-1
CDR3 protein: CASSPLRAGGSYNEQFF
CDR3 DNA: TGTGCCAGCTCTCCCCTGAGGGCGGGGGGCTCCTACAATGAGCAGTTCTTC

D gene: TRBD1
clone size: .
V gene: TRBV18
J gene: TRBJ2-7
CDR3 protein: CASSPFRQGSEQYF
CDR3 DNA: TGTGCCAGCTCACCTTTTCGACAGGGCAGCGAGCAGTACTTC

D gene: TRBD2
clone size: .
V gene: TRBV7-9
J gene: TRBJ2-1
CDR3 protein: CASSAQPGRGGYNEQFF
CDR3 DNA: TGTGCCAGCAGCGCCCAACCAGGTCGGGGGGGCTATAATGAGCAGTTCTTC

D gene: TRBD1
clone size: .
V gene: TRBV18
J gene: TRBJ1-1
CDR3 protein: CASSPRTGGPTEAFF
CDR3 DNA: TGTGCCAGCTCACCCCGGACAGGGGGACCCACTGAAGCTTTCTTT

D gene: TRBD2
clone size: .
V gene: TRBV6-5
J gene: TRBJ2-5
CDR3 protein: CASSYGRTSRYETQYF
CDR3 DNA: TGTGCCAGCAGTTACGGCAGGACTAGCAGATATGAGACCCAGTACTTC

D gene: TRBD1
clone size: .
V gene: TRBV10-1
J gene: TRBJ2-1
CDR3 protein: CASRRQGSNEQFF
CDR3 DNA: TGCGCCAGCAGAAGACAGGGATCCAATGAGCAGTTCTTC

D gene: .
clone size: once
V gene: TRBV2
J gene: TRBJ2-7
CDR3 protein: CASSEEEVRRGLSYEQYF
CDR3 DNA: TGTGCCAGCAGTGAAGAAGAAGTCCGGAGGGGGCTCTCCTACGAGCAGTACTTC

D gene: TRBD1
clone size: .
V gene: TRBV5-4
J gene: TRBJ2-1
CDR3 protein: CASSKGGQGYNEQFF
CDR3 DNA: TGTGCCAGCTCCAAGGGAGGACAGGGCTACAATGAGCAGTTCTTC

D gene: TRBD1
clone size: once
V gene: TRBV6-1
J gene: TRBJ1-6
CDR3 protein: CASSTGQGADSPLHF
CDR3 DNA: TGTGCCAGCAGTACAGGACAGGGGGCCGATTCACCCCTCCACTTT

D gene: TRBD1
clone size: .
V gene: TRBV5-1
J gene: TRBJ1-3
CDR3 protein: CASSLTGGESSGNTIYF
CDR3 DNA: TGCGCCAGCAGCCTCACAGGGGGCGAATCGTCTGGAAACACCATATATTTT

D gene: TRBD1
clone size: .
V gene: TRBV6-5
J gene: TRBJ1-1
CDR3 protein: CASRSQTGRAFF
CDR3 DNA: TGTGCCAGCAGGTCCCAGACAGGGCGAGCTTTCTTT

D gene: .
clone size: .
V gene: TRBV28
J gene: TRBJ2-2
CDR3 protein: CASSPAYSSGTGELFF
CDR3 DNA: TGTGCCAGCAGCCCGGCTTATAGCTCTGGCACCGGGGAGCTGTTTTTT

D gene: TRBD1
clone size: few
V gene: TRBV5-4
J gene: TRBJ1-2
CDR3 protein: CASSYTGQGLHGYTF
CDR3 DNA: TGTGCCAGCAGCTACACGGGACAGGGGTTACATGGCTACACCTTC

D gene: TRBD2
clone size: .
V gene: TRBV7-6
J gene: TRBJ2-1
CDR3 protein: CASSPGSGTSAEQFF
CDR3 DNA: TGTGCCAGCAGCCCGGGCAGCGGGACCTCGGCTGAGCAGTTCTTC

D gene: TRBD2
clone size: .
V gene: TRBV6-5
J gene: TRBJ2-1
CDR3 protein: CASSYIAGVGNEQFF
CDR3 DNA: TGTGCCAGCAGTTACATAGCGGGGGTTGGGAATGAGCAGTTCTTC

D gene: TRBD2
clone size: once
V gene: TRBV4-1
J gene: TRBJ2-7
CDR3 protein: CASSHPGTSFEQYF
CDR3 DNA: TGCGCCAGCAGCCATCCCGGGACTAGCTTCGAGCAGTACTTC

D gene: TRBD2
clone size: .
V gene: TRBV19
J gene: TRBJ2-4
CDR3 protein: CASSPILAGALPNYF
CDR3 DNA: TGTGCCAGTAGTCCCATACTAGCGGGGGCGCTTCCGAACTACTTC

D gene: .
clone size: once
V gene: TRBV13
J gene: TRBJ1-4
CDR3 protein: CASSLGTSPTNEKLFF
CDR3 DNA: TGTGCCAGCAGCTTAGGCACCAGTCCAACTAATGAAAAACTGTTTTTT

D gene: .
clone size: .
V gene: TRBV4-1
J gene: TRBJ2-3
CDR3 protein: CASSRAGLDTQYF
CDR3 DNA: TGCGCCAGCAGCCGGGCAGGGTTAGATACGCAGTATTTT

D gene: .
clone size: once
V gene: TRBV11-2
J gene: TRBJ1-4
CDR3 protein: CASSSRTGNEKLFF
CDR3 DNA: TGTGCCAGCAGCTCCCGGACTGGAAATGAAAAACTGTTTTTT

D gene: .
clone size: .
V gene: TRBV25-1
J gene: TRBJ2-2
CDR3 protein: CASSESDWHRGAVF
CDR3 DNA: TGTGCCAGCAGTGAATCCGACTGGCACCGGGGAGCTGTTTTT

D gene: TRBD1
clone size: .
V gene: TRBV7-9
J gene: TRBJ1-1
CDR3 protein: CASSPRTGENTEAFF
CDR3 DNA: TGTGCCAGCAGCCCCCGGACAGGGGAGAACACTGAAGCTTTCTTT

D gene: .
clone size: .
V gene: TRBV9
J gene: TRBJ2-5
CDR3 protein: CASSVRPGQGETQYF
CDR3 DNA: TGTGCCAGCAGCGTAAGGCCCGGCCAGGGGGAGACCCAGTACTTC

D gene: TRBD1
clone size: .
V gene: TRBV10-3
J gene: TRBJ1-5
CDR3 protein: CAISDRTGVNQPQHF
CDR3 DNA: TGTGCCATCAGTGATAGGACAGGGGTCAATCAGCCCCAGCATTTT

D gene: .
clone size: .
V gene: TRBV20-1
J gene: TRBJ2-3
CDR3 protein: CSALTTDTQYF
CDR3 DNA: TGCAGTGCTCTAACCACAGATACGCAGTATTTT

D gene: .
clone size: .
V gene: TRBV28
J gene: TRBJ1-4
CDR3 protein: CASSLTAGKLFF
CDR3 DNA: TGTGCCAGCAGTTTAACAGCCGGAAAACTGTTTTTT

D gene: TRBD1
clone size: .
V gene: TRBV27
J gene: TRBJ1-2
CDR3 protein: CASSPTGAGGYGYTF
CDR3 DNA: TGTGCCAGCAGTCCCACCGGGGCAGGGGGCTATGGCTACACCTTC

D gene: .
clone size: .
V gene: TRBV4-1
J gene: TRBJ2-1
CDR3 protein: CASSQGPTGTSSYNEQFF
CDR3 DNA: TGCGCCAGCAGCCAGGGTCCCACAGGGACGAGCTCCTACAATGAGCAGTTCTTC

D gene: TRBD1
clone size: .
V gene: TRBV19
J gene: TRBJ2-7
CDR3 protein: CASSIGQGAYEQYF
CDR3 DNA: TGTGCCAGTAGTATTGGACAGGGGGCCTACGAGCAGTACTTC

D gene: TRBD1
clone size: once
V gene: TRBV6-6
J gene: TRBJ1-1
CDR3 protein: CASSTDRETEAFF
CDR3 DNA: TGTGCCAGCAGTACTGACAGGGAAACTGAAGCTTTCTTT

D gene: TRBD2
clone size: .
V gene: TRBV7-8
J gene: TRBJ2-1
CDR3 protein: CASSPQGAGGYEQFF
CDR3 DNA: TGTGCCAGCAGCCCCCAGGGAGCGGGGGGCTATGAGCAGTTCTTC

D gene: TRBD2
clone size: .
V gene: TRBV7-7
J gene: TRBJ2-2
CDR3 protein: CASSPGTRRTGELFF
CDR3 DNA: TGTGCTAGCAGCCCCGGGACTAGGAGGACCGGGGAGCTGTTTTTT

D gene: TRBD1
clone size: .
V gene: TRBV5-1
J gene: TRBJ2-6
CDR3 protein: CASSSQGPRSGANVLTF
CDR3 DNA: TGCGCCAGCAGCTCACAGGGGCCTCGATCTGGGGCCAACGTCCTGACTTTC

D gene: .
clone size: .
V gene: TRBV10-2
J gene: TRBJ1-1
CDR3 protein: CASSESSGGDTEAFF
CDR3 DNA: TGCGCCAGCAGTGAGTCGAGCGGGGGTGACACTGAAGCTTTCTTT